The source of this T cell receptor (beta chain) is a study of beta chain features in type 1 diabetes. The sequenced template was cDNA made from the entire isolated RNA. This table comes from immunoSEQ multiplex PCR, and its TCRdb copy is limited to in-frame clones, with some not included. The sample holds hundreds of thousands of clones; roughly 12% are singletons and the top ten take more than 0.015%. Per germline, CDR1 SGHNT and CDR2 YYREEE (reference sequence). CDR3 length equals 14 residues. Deletions cut 7 bases from V and 10 bases from J, with 21 bases between. The source is a young man in good health. This sequence joins TRBV5-4 and TRBJ2-1; D is possibly TRBD1 (6 bases). Sequenced sample: naive CD4+ T cells from blood. The chain's CDR3 is CASFPGTQVTEQFF. The CDR3 DNA sequence: TGTGCCAGCTTCCCAGGGACACAAGTGACAGAGCAGTTCTTC.